The 9 T cell receptor beta chains listed next were all sequenced from one sample in a study of blood T cell repertoires in COVID-19. Data came from immunoSEQ multiplex PCR; TCRdb stores just in-frame clones and leaves some out. The sample lists roughly 80,000 clones, 82% occurring once. Sequences were obtained from peripheral blood. The source of these receptors is a human donor in a cohort sampled during active COVID-19.

Comments on this clone: Other DNA sequences in the sample encode the same CDR3. The J gene is TRBJ1-5, the V gene TRBV5-1; 9 bases agree with TRBD1. The CDR3 runs to 15 residues. V dropped 5 bases and J dropped 1; count of bases not matched to a gene: 4. Germline V gene data show CDR1 as SGHRS and CDR2 as YFSETQ. CDR3 protein: CASRSGQGSNQPQHF. CDR3 sequence (DNA): TGCGCCAGCAGATCCGGACAGGGGAGCAATCAGCCCCAGCATTTT.

The chain combines TRBV18 with TRBJ2-3, with TRBD2 matching over 14 bases. Losses at the gene ends were 3 bases for V and 3 bases for J; bases not matched to a gene: 2. The CDR3 spans 16 residues. Germline V CDR1 and CDR2: KGHSH, LQKENI. The CDR3 here is CASSPRLAGGTDTQYF. Written as DNA, the CDR3 is TGTGCCAGCTCACCGCGACTAGCGGGGGGGACAGATACGCAGTATTTT.

This chain connects TRBV30 to TRBJ2-2, with 9 bases identical to TRBD1. Germline CDR1 reads GTSNPN; CDR2 reads SVGIG (reference sequence). The length of the CDR3 is 15 residues. V was pared by 3 bases and J by 5 bases, with 7 bases of the junction left unmatched. CDR3 region: CAWRTGTGWTGELFF. In DNA form, the CDR3 reads TGTGCCTGGAGAACTGGGACAGGGTGGACCGGGGAGCTGTTTTTT.

The sample holds one count of this clone. This chain uses TRBV27 with TRBJ1-1, with 7 bases that match TRBD1. Germline values: CDR1 MNHEY, CDR2 SMNVEV (reference sequence). Germline trimming cut 3 bases from V and 5 bases from J; bases unmatched to any gene: 6. The CDR3 loop spans 14 amino acids. The CDR3 loop reads CASSFSAGGTEAFF. As DNA, the CDR3 is TGTGCCAGCAGTTTTTCGGCAGGGGGTACTGAAGCTTTCTTT.

The V gene is TRBV7-9, the J gene TRBJ1-1, with D uncertain. The CDR3 extends over 14 amino acids. V was pared by 5 bases and J by 2 bases, with 12 bases between. Germline-derived CDR1 and CDR2 are SEHNR and FQNEAQ (reference sequence). CDR3 residues: CASSPWTRNTEAFF. In DNA, the CDR3 is TGTGCCAGCAGCCCGTGGACTCGAAACACTGAAGCTTTCTTT.

The J gene is TRBJ2-7, the V gene TRBV5-1; 7 nucleotides align to TRBD1. This CDR3 spans 14 amino acids. V lost 5 bases, J lost 5 bases, and 10 bases stayed unmatched. Per germline, CDR1 SGHRS and CDR2 YFSETQ. Written as DNA, the CDR3 is TGCGCCAGCAGAACCGGGACAGCTTCCAACGAGCAGTACTTC. Protein sequence: CASRTGTASNEQYF.

The chain recombines TRBV11-2 with TRBJ2-6, with 8 positions matching TRBD1. Losses at the gene ends were 4 bases for V and 0 bases for J; bases not matched to a gene: 5. The CDR3 runs to 17 residues. The germline V gene has CDR1 SGHAT and CDR2 FQNNGV. Here the CDR3 reads CASSSGQGLSGANVLTF. The CDR3 DNA is TGTGCCAGCAGCTCAGGACAGGGCCTCTCTGGGGCCAACGTCCTGACTTTC.

This clone was seen a single time. The V gene is TRBV11-2, the J gene TRBJ2-2; 10 nucleotides agree with TRBD2. V lost 1 base, J lost 4 bases, and 3 bases stayed unmatched. From germline, CDR1 is SGHAT and CDR2 FQNNGV. This CDR3 comprises 16 residues. CDR3 protein: CASSLGGLAPTGELFF. CDR3 nucleotide sequence: TGTGCCAGCAGCTTAGGGGGACTAGCGCCCACCGGGGAGCTGTTTTTT.

The chain is built from TRBV5-1 and TRBJ2-3; 9 positions match TRBD1. The CDR3 totals 15 residues. Per germline, CDR1 SGHRS and CDR2 YFSETQ. V lost 3 bases and J lost 4; bases outside the gene matches: 6. The CDR3, as DNA: TGCGCCAGCAGCTCGGGACAGGGAGCGGCAGATACGCAGTATTTT. It encodes CASSSGQGAADTQYF.